What follows describes a single TCR beta chain. The protocol was immunoSEQ multiplex PCR, while the TCRdb copy is restricted to in-frame clones and leaves out a portion. The sample lists 490,000 or so clones, approximately 88% seen once, with about 1.7% in the top ten. Clinical history as reported by participants underpinned cohort assignment. The CDR3 covers 17 residues. Germline V CDR1 and CDR2: SGHRS, YFSETQ. With 7 bases clipped from V and 3 bases from J, the junction kept 17 bases outside the gene matches. This sample is part of a study of blood T cell repertoires in COVID-19. Across the whole study: Samples representing acute and convalescent COVID-19 were sourced from the United States, Italy and Spain. From T cells, B-cell-depleted T cells, or PBMCs came the material, which was cDNA or gDNA.

The gene calls are TRBV5-1 and TRBJ1-2; 8 nucleotides align to TRBD1. The receptor's source is a woman in her thirties or forties who had recovered from COVID-19. Sequenced material: PBMCs or T cells enriched from blood (not recorded which). The CDR3: CASSSTGGQERYYGYTF. The CDR3 DNA is TGCGCCAGCTCCTCCACTGGGGGACAGGAGAGGTACTATGGCTACACCTTC.